This passage covers 13 T cell receptor beta chains from one sample sequenced in a study of blood T cell repertoires in COVID-19 (dated by TCRdb to about 2020). The library was generated by the immunoSEQ multiplex PCR assay. As stored in TCRdb, this immuneACCESS dataset retains in-frame rearrangements with V and J assigned. A fraction of the clones does not appear; measured against another copy, unresolved V genes explain less than half of the discrepancy, and the remainder lacks a known reason. The sample profile shows more than 65,000 clones; roughly four fifths of them were found once. Under 45% of the sample comes from the top ten. The source material was peripheral blood. The receptors come from a woman in her 70s with acute or convalescent COVID-19.

The V call is TRBV28, the J call TRBJ1-1; the D is unclear. The CDR3 contains 19 residues. The germline V and J ends were trimmed by 2 bases and 1 base, with 23 bases remaining between them. Germline V gene data show CDR1 as MDHEN and CDR2 as SYDVKM. Written as DNA, the CDR3 is TGTGCCAGCAGTTTAGGCGGAATGGCGGTTGGCCTACGGAACACTGAAGCTTTCTTT. This sequence encodes CASSLGGMAVGLRNTEAFF.

The chain is built from TRBV24-1 and TRBJ2-1; possibly TRBD2 for D (5 bases). This CDR3 has 11 residues. V lost 5 bases to trimming and J lost 9 bases, with 7 bases between them. The germline V gene has CDR1 KGHDR and CDR2 SFDVKD. This chain's CDR3 is CATSVRGEQFF. The CDR3 DNA reads TGTGCCACCAGTGTCCGGGGTGAGCAGTTCTTC.

The gene calls are TRBV19 and TRBJ2-7; D perhaps matches TRBD2 (6 bases). CDR1 and CDR2 from the germline V gene are LNHDA and SQIVND (reference sequence). The CDR3 loop spans 14 amino acids. V dropped 2 bases and J dropped 1 base, with 9 bases sitting between them. The CDR3 region has the DNA TGTGCCAGTAGTATACGGGGGTCTTCCTACGAGCAGTACTTC. The encoded protein is CASSIRGSSYEQYF.

V is TRBV19 and J is TRBJ1-4; tentative D call: TRBD1 (6 bases). Germline CDR1 and CDR2: LNHDA and SQIVND (reference sequence). This CDR3 contains 15 residues. The V end lost 7 bases, the J end lost 7 bases, and 19 bases lay between the germline ends. CDR3 nucleotides: TGTGCCAGTACCGCGCCGGGGGGCATCAGTGAAAAACTGTTTTTT. It is translated as CASTAPGGISEKLFF.

V is TRBV27 and J is TRBJ1-6; D unclear. V lost 5 bases and J 10 bases, leaving 9 bases between the germline ends. This CDR3 is built from 12 residues. CDR1 is MNHEY, CDR2 SMNVEV, per germline (reference sequence). The CDR3 DNA is TGTGCCAGCAGTCAAGGCGGGTCACCCCTCCACTTT. Its translation is CASSQGGSPLHF.

V and J are TRBV2 and TRBJ1-6, with 10 bases aligning to TRBD1. CDR3 length: 16 amino acids. Trimming took 3 bases from V and 9 from J; bases not matched to a gene: 8. From germline, CDR1 is SNHLY and CDR2 FYNNEI. CDR3 bases: TGTGCCAGCAGTGATTTAAGGACAGGGGGAGGTTCACCCCTCCACTTT. Translated: CASSDLRTGGGSPLHF.

This rearrangement joins TRBV5-6 to TRBJ1-2; 7 bases agree with TRBD1. Per germline, CDR1 SGHDT and CDR2 YYEEEE. The junction had 7 bases not matched to a gene; V was cut back by 4 bases and J by 4 bases. CDR3 length equals 14 residues. The CDR3 loop reads CASSGGGVSYGYTF. The CDR3 nucleotides read TGTGCCAGCAGCGGAGGGGGCGTCAGCTATGGCTACACCTTC.

This chain connects TRBV10-3 to TRBJ1-3; the D gene is possibly TRBD1 (6 bases). The V gene lost 6 bases and the J gene lost 3 bases, with 15 bases spanning the gap. The CDR3 runs 15 residues. CDR1 is ENHRY and CDR2 is SYGVKD in the germline V gene. The CDR3 DNA reads as TGTGCCATCAGGGCAGGGGCCACGTATGGAAACACCATATATTTT. Its translation is CAIRAGATYGNTIYF.

Of note for this clone: The same CDR3 can be traced to other DNA sequences in this sample. The CDR3 DNA sequence: TGTGCCAGCAGCTTAGTGGCAGGTCCAAATGAAAAACTGTTTTTT. This translates into CASSLVAGPNEKLFF. V usage is TRBV7-2 and J usage is TRBJ1-4; no reliable D call. The CDR3 has 15 amino acids. Germline V lookup: CDR1 SGHTA, CDR2 FQGNSA. Trimming cost V 1 base and J 5 bases, with 11 bases left between them.

The rearrangement joins TRBV15 to TRBJ1-1; D is unresolved. V lost 9 bases and J lost 4, with 15 bases in between. Germline values: CDR1 LNHNV, CDR2 YYDKDF (reference sequence). CDR3 length: 13 amino acids. CDR3 sequence reads: CATRGTYVTEAFF. CDR3 DNA sequence: TGTGCCACTCGGGGTACCTATGTCACTGAAGCTTTCTTT.

The V and J genes are TRBV19 and TRBJ2-7; D may be TRBD1 (5 bases). There are 14 residues in the CDR3. The germline V gene encodes CDR1 LNHDA and CDR2 SQIVND (reference sequence). The V gene lost 3 bases and the J gene lost 2 bases, with 11 bases spanning the gap. The CDR3 sequence: CASSIAGNAYEQYF. The CDR3 DNA follows: TGTGCCAGTAGTATTGCAGGGAATGCCTACGAGCAGTACTTC.

The genes are TRBV29-1 and TRBJ2-5; D is possibly TRBD1 (7 bases). Germline V gene lookup returns CDR1 SQVTM and CDR2 ANQGSEA. V was trimmed by 3 bases and J by 5 bases, leaving 13 bases between them. There are 13 residues in the CDR3. The CDR3 reads CSVEETGRETQYF. The CDR3 DNA is TGCAGCGTTGAGGAGACAGGGAGGGAGACCCAGTACTTC.

The V call is TRBV7-6, the J call TRBJ2-3; 9 bases match TRBD2. This CDR3 comprises 15 residues. Per the germline V gene, CDR1 is SGHVS and CDR2 is FNYEAQ. V shed 8 bases, J shed 10 bases, and the junction held 16 bases outside the gene matches. Here the CDR3 reads CASSKLAGTTRAQYF. The CDR3 DNA follows: TGTGCCAGCTCTAAGCTAGCGGGAACGACAAGGGCGCAGTATTTT.